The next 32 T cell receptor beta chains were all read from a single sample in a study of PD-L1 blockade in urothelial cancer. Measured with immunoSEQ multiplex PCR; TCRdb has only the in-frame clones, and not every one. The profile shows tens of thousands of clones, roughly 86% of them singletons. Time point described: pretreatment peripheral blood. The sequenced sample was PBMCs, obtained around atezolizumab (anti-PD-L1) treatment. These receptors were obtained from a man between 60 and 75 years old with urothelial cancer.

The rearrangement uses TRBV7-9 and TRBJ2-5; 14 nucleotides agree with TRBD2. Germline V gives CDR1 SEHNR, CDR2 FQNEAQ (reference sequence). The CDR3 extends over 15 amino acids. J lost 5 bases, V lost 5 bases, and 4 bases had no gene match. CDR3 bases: TGTGCCAGCAGCCGACTAGCGGGGGGGCAGGAGACCCAGTACTTC. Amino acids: CASSRLAGGQETQYF.

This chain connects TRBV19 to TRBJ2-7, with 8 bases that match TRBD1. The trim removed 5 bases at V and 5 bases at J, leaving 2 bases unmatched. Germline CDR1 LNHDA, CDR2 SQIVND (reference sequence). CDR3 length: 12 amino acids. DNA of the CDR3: TGTGCCAGTAGTCAGGGGGCGGACGAGCAGTACTTC. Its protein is CASSQGADEQYF.

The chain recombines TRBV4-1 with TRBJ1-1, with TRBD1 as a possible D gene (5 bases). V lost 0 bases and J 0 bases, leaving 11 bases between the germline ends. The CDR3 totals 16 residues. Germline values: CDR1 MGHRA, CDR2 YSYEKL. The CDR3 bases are TGCGCCAGCAGCCAAGACGGGTCAGGGATGAACACTGAAGCTTTCTTT. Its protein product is CASSQDGSGMNTEAFF.

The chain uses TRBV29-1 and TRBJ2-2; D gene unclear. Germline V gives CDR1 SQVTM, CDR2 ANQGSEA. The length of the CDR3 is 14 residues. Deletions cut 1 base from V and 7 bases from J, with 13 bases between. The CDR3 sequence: CSVEVGQRSGELFF. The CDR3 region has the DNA TGCAGCGTTGAAGTTGGTCAGAGGAGCGGGGAGCTGTTTTTT.

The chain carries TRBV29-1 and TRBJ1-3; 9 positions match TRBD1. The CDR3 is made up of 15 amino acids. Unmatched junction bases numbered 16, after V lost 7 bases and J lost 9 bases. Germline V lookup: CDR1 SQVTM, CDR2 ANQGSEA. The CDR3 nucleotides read TGCAGCGCCCTGACCGGGGGACAGGGAAAATCCACCATATATTTT. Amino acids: CSALTGGQGKSTIYF.

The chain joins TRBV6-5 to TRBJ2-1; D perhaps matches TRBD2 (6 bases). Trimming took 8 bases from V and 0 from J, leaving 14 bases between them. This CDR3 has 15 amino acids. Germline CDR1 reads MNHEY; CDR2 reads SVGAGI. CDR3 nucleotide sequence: TGTGCCAGCGCCTCGGGGAGGAGCTCCTACAATGAGCAGTTCTTC. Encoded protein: CASASGRSSYNEQFF.

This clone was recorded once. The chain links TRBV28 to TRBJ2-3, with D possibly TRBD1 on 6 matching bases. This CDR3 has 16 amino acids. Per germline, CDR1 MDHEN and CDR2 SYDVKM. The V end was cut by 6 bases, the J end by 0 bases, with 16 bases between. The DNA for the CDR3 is TGTGCCAGCAGCCCTCATGGCAGGGGCAGCACAGATACGCAGTATTTT. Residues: CASSPHGRGSTDTQYF.

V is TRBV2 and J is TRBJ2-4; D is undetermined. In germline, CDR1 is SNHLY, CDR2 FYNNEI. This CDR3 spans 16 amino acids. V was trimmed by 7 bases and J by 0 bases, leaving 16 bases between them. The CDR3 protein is CASKPQPGGAKNIQYF. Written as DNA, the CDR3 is TGTGCCAGCAAACCACAACCCGGCGGAGCCAAAAACATTCAGTACTTC.

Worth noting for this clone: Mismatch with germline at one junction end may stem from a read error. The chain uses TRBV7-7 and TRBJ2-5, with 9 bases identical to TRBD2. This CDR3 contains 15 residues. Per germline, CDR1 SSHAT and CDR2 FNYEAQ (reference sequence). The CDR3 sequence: CASSFSSGGQETQYF. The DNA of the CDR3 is TGTGCTAGCAGCTTCTCCAGCGGGGGGCAAGAGACCCAGTACTTC.

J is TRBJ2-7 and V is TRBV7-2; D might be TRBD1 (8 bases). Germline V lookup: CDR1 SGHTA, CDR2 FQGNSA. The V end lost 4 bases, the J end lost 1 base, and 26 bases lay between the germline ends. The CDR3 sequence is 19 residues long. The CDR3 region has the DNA TGTGCCAGCAGCTCACTTCCGGGAGGACAGGGAGGCCCTTCCTACGAGCAGTACTTC. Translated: CASSSLPGGQGGPSYEQYF. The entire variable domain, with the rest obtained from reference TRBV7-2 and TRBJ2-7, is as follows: GAGVSQSPSNKVTEKGKDVELRCDPISGHTALYWYRQSLGQGLEFLIYFQGNSAPDKSGLPSDRFSAERTGGSVSTLTIQRTQQEDSAVYLCASSSLPGGQGGPSYEQYFGPGTRLTVT.

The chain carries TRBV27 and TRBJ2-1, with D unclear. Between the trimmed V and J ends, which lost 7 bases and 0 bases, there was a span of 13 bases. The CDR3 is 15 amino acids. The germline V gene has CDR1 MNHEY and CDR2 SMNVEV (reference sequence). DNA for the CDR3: TGTGCCAGCATGGTTCGCCTAAGCTCCTACAATGAGCAGTTCTTC. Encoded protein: CASMVRLSSYNEQFF.

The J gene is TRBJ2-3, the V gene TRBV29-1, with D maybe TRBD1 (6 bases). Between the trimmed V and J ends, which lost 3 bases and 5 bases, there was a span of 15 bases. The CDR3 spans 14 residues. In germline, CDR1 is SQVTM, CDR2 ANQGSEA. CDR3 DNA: TGCAGCGTTGAGACAGGTCCGGCCATAGATACGCAGTATTTT. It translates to CSVETGPAIDTQYF.

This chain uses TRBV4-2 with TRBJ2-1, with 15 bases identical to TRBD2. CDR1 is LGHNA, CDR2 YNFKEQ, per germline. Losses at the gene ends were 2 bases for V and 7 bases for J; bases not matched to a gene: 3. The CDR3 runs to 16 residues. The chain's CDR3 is CASSQLGLAGGNEQFF. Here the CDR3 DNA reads TGTGCCAGCAGCCAATTGGGACTAGCGGGGGGAAATGAGCAGTTCTTC.

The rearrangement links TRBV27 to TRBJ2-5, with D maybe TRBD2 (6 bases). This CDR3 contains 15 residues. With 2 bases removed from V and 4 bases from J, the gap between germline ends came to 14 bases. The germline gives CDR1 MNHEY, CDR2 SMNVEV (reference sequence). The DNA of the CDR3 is TGTGCCAGCAGTTTAGGTGTAGGGCGGGGAGAGACCCAGTACTTC. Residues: CASSLGVGRGETQYF.

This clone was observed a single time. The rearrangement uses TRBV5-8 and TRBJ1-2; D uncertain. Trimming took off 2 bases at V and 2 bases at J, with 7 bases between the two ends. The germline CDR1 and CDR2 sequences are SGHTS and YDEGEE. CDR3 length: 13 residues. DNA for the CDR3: TGTGCCAGCAGCTTTACCGCGAACTATGGCTACACCTTC. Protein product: CASSFTANYGYTF.

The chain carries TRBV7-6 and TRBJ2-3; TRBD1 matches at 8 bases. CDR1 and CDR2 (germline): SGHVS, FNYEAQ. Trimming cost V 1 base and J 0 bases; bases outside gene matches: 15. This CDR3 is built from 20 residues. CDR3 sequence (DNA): TGTGCCAGCAGCTTAGGAGGTCCACAACTACAGGGGGGTAGCACAGATACGCAGTATTTT. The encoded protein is CASSLGGPQLQGGSTDTQYF.

In DNA form, the CDR3 reads TGTGCCAGTAGTATACAGGGGACAGGGGGCACAGATACGCAGTATTTT. It encodes CASSIQGTGGTDTQYF. The V and J genes are TRBV19 and TRBJ2-3; 10 bases line up with TRBD1. The germline gives CDR1 LNHDA, CDR2 SQIVND (reference sequence). Trimming at V came to 2 bases and at J to 1 base, leaving 3 bases not matched to a gene. This CDR3 has 16 amino acids.

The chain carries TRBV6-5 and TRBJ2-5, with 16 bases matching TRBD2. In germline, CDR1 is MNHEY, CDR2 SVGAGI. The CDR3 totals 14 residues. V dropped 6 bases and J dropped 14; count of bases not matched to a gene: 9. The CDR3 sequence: CASRGTSGGAEVYF. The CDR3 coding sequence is TGTGCCAGCAGGGGGACTAGCGGGGGGGCCGAGGTTTACTTC.

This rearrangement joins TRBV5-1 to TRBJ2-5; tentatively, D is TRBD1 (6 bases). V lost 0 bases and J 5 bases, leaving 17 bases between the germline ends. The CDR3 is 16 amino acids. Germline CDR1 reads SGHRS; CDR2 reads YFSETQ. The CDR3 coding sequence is TGCGCCAGCAGCTTGGGGGCTTCGAGGGGGATCGAGACCCAGTACTTC. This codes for CASSLGASRGIETQYF. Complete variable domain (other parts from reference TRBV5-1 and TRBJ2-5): KAGVTQTPRYLIKTRGQQVTLSCSPISGHRSVSWYQQTPGQGLQFLFEYFSETQRNKGNFPGRFSGRQFSNSRSEMNVSTLELGDSALYLCASSLGASRGIETQYFGPGTRLLVL.

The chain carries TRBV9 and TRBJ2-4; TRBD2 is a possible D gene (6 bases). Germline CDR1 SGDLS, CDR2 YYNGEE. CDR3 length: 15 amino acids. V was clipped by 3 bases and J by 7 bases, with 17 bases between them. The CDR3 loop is CASSEEGGAWNIQYF. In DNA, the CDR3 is TGTGCCAGCAGCGAAGAAGGAGGGGCGTGGAACATTCAGTACTTC.

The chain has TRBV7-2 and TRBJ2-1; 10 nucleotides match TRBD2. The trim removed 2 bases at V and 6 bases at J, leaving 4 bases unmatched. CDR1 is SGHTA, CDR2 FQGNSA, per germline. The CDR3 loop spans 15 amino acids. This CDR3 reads CASSLRGLAVNEQFF. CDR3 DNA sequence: TGTGCCAGCAGCTTACGTGGACTAGCGGTCAATGAGCAGTTCTTC.

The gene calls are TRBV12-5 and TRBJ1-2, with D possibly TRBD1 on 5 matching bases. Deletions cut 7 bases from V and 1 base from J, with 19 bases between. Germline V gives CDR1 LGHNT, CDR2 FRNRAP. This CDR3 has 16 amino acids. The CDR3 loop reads CASAGNLQGSNYGYTF. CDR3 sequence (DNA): TGTGCTAGTGCTGGGAATCTTCAGGGAAGTAACTATGGCTACACCTTC.

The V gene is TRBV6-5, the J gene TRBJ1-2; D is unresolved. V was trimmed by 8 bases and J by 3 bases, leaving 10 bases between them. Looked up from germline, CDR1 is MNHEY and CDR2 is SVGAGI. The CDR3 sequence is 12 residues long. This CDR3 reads CASLDIYYGYTF. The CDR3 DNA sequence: TGTGCCAGCCTCGACATCTACTATGGCTACACCTTC.

The CDR3 protein is CASSFVRAAEQYF. The CDR3 coding sequence is TGTGCCAGCAGCTTTGTCAGGGCCGCCGAGCAGTACTTC. This chain links TRBV5-4 with TRBJ2-7, with a tentative D call TRBD1 (5 bases). The V and J ends lost 2 bases and 6 bases respectively, with 12 bases between them. CDR3 length equals 13 residues. Germline V gene sequence: CDR1 SGHNT, CDR2 YYREEE (reference sequence).

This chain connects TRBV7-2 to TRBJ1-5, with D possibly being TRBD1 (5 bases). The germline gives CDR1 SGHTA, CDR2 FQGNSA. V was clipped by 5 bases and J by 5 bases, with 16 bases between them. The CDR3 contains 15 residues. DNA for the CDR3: TGTGCCAGCAGCGTAGAGCCGGGAGGGGATCAGCCCCAGCATTTT. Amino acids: CASSVEPGGDQPQHF.

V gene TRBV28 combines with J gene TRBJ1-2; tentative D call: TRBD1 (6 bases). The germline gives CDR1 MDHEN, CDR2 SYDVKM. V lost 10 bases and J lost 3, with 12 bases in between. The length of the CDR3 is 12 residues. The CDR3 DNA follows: TGTGCCACCGGACAGAATGACTATGGCTACACCTTC. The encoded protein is CATGQNDYGYTF.

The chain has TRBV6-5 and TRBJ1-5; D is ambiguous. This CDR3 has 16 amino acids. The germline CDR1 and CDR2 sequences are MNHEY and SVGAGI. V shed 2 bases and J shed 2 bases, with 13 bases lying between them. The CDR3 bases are TGTGCCAGCAGTTACAAGGCCCAGCGGGGCAATCAGCCCCAGCATTTT. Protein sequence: CASSYKAQRGNQPQHF.

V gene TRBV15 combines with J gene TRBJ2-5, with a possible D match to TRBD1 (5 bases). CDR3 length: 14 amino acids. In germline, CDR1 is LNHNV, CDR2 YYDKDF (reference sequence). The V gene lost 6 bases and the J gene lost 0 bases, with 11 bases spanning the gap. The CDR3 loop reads CATRLGANQETQYF. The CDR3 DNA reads TGTGCCACCAGATTAGGGGCTAACCAAGAGACCCAGTACTTC.

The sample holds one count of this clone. The CDR3, as DNA: TGTGCCAGCAGCTTTGGCGGGGCTAACTCCTACGAGCAGTACTTC. Translation: CASSFGGANSYEQYF. The J gene is TRBJ2-7, the V gene TRBV11-2; maybe TRBD2 (6 bases). This CDR3 spans 15 amino acids. Trimming removed 3 bases from V and 0 bases from J, with 12 bases in between. Germline V CDR1 and CDR2: SGHAT, FQNNGV.

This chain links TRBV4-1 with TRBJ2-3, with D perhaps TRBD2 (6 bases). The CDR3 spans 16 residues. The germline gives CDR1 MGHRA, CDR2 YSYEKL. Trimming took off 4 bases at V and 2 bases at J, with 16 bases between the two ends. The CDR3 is CASSPSWAGLTDTQYF. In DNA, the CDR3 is TGCGCCAGCAGCCCCAGTTGGGCGGGGCTCACAGATACGCAGTATTTT.

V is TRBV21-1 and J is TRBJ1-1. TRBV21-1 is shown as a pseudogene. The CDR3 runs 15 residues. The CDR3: CASSKAWRENTEAFF. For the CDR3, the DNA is TGTGCCAGCAGCAAAGCTTGGCGGGAGAACACTGAAGCTTTCTTT.

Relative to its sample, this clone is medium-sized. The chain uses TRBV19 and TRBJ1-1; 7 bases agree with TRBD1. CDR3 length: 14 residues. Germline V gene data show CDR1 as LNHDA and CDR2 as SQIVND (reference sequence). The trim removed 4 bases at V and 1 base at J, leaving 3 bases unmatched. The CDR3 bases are TGTGCCAGTAGTAGCCAGGGGGGGAACACTGAAGCTTTCTTT. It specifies CASSSQGGNTEAFF.